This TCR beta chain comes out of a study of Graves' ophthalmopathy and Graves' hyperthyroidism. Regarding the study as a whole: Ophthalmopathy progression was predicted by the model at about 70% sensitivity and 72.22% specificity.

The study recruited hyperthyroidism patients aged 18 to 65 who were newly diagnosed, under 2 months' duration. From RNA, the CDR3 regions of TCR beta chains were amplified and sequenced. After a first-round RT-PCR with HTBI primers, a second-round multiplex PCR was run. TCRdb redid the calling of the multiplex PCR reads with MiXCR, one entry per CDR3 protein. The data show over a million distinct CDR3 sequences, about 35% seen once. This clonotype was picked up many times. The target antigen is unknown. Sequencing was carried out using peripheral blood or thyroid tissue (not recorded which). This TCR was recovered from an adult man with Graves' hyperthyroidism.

The CDR3 here is CASSIQSGGELFF. DNA of the CDR3: TGTGCCAGTAGTATCCAAAGCGGGGGGGAGCTGTTTTTT. This sequence joins TRBV19 and TRBJ2-2; tentatively, D is TRBD2 (6 bases). CDR1 is LNHDA, CDR2 SQIVND, per germline (reference sequence). CDR3 length: 13 amino acids. Trimming stripped 3 bases from V and 8 bases from J, with 10 bases between.